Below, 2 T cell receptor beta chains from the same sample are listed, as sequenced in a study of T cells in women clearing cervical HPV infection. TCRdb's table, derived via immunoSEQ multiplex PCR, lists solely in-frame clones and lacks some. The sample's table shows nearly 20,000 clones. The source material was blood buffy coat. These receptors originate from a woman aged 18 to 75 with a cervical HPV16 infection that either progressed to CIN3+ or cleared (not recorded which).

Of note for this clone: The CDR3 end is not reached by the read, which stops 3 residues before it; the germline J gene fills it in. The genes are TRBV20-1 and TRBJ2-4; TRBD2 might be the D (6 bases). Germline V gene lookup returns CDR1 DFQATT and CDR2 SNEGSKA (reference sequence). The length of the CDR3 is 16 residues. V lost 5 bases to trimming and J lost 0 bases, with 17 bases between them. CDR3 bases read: TGCAGTGCTCAACGTGTTGGAGGGTTAGCCAAAAACATT. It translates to CSAQRVGGLAKNI. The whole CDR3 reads CSAQRVGGLAKNIQYF.

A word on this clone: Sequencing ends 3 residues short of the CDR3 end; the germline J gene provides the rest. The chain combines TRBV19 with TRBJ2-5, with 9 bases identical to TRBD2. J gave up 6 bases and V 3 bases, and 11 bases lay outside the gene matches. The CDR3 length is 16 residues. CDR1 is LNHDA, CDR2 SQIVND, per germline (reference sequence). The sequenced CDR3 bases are TGTGCCAGTAGTATCGCTAGCGGGGTACCCAGGAAGACC. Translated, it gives CASSIASGVPRKT. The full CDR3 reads CASSIASGVPRKTQYF. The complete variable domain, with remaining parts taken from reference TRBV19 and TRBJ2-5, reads DGGITQSPKYLFRKEGQNVTLSCEQNLNHDAMYWYRQDPGQGLRLIYYSQIVNDFQKGDIAEGYSVSREKKESFPLTVTSAQKNPTAFYLCASSIASGVPRKTQYFGPGTRLLVL.